A selection of T cell receptor beta chains follows, all from one sample in a study of blood T cell repertoires in COVID-19. Produced via immunoSEQ multiplex PCR; TCRdb's table is partial and in-frame only. The sample shows tens of thousands of clones, roughly 83% of them seen only once. Material for sequencing was peripheral blood. All receptors derive from a woman aged 55-69 years with acute or convalescent COVID-19. Each CDR3 is given with its conserved first and last residue.

v_call: TRBV30; j_call: TRBJ1-2; cdr3_aa: CAWSIGVGYGYTF
v_call: TRBV19; j_call: TRBJ1-3; cdr3_aa: CASSGHFLSGNTIYF
v_call: TRBV5-1; j_call: TRBJ1-3; cdr3_aa: CASSFIPGSADVNSGNTIYF
v_call: TRBV13; j_call: TRBJ1-1; cdr3_aa: CASRLRELGGLNTEAFF
v_call: TRBV11-2; j_call: TRBJ1-2; cdr3_aa: CASSFEKAGWYGYTF
v_call: TRBV5-1; j_call: TRBJ2-7; cdr3_aa: CASRMTTGQASNEQYF
v_call: TRBV18; j_call: TRBJ1-1; cdr3_aa: CASSPWRGQGEAFF
v_call: TRBV19; j_call: TRBJ1-2; cdr3_aa: CASSVQGALGYGYTF
v_call: TRBV19; j_call: TRBJ1-1; cdr3_aa: CASSITGGGSEAFF
v_call: TRBV18; j_call: TRBJ1-2; cdr3_aa: CASSPPEGGYTF